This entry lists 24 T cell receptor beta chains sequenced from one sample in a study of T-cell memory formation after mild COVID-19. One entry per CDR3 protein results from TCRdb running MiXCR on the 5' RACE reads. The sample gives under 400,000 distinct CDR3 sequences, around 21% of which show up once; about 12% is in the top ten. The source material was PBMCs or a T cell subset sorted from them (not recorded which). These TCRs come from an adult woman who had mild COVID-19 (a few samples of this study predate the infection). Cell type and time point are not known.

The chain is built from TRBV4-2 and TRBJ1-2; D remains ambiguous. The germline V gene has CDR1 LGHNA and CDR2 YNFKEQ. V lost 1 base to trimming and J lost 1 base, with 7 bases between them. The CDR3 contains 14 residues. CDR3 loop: CASSQVGLNYGYTF. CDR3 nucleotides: TGTGCCAGCAGCCAAGTCGGTCTTAACTATGGCTACACCTTC.

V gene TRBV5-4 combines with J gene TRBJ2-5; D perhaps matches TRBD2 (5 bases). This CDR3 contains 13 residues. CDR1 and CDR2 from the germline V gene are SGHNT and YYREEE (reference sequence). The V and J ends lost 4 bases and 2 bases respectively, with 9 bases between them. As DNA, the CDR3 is TGTGCCAGCAGCCGGCCGGGGCAAGAGACCCAGTACTTC. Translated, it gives CASSRPGQETQYF.

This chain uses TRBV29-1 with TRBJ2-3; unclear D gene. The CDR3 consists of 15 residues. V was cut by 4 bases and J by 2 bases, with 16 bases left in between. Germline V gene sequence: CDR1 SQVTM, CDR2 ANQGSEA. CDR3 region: CSVAPTGGLTDTQYF. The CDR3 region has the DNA TGCAGCGTTGCCCCGACGGGTGGGCTCACAGATACGCAGTATTTT.

CDR3: CSANRGATNEKLFF. The DNA of the CDR3 is TGCAGTGCTAACAGGGGAGCAACTAATGAAAAACTGTTTTTT. This sequence joins TRBV20-1 and TRBJ1-4; the match to TRBD1 covers 7 bases. Germline trimming cut 4 bases from V and 0 bases from J; bases unmatched to any gene: 2. The CDR3 totals 14 residues. Germline V gives CDR1 DFQATT, CDR2 SNEGSKA (reference sequence).

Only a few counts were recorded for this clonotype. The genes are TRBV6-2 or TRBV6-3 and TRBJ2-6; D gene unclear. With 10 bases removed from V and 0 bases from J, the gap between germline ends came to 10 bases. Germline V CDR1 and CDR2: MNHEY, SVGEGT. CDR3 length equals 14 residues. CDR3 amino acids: CAIGRASGANVLTF. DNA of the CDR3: TGTGCCATCGGACGGGCCTCTGGGGCCAACGTCCTGACTTTC.

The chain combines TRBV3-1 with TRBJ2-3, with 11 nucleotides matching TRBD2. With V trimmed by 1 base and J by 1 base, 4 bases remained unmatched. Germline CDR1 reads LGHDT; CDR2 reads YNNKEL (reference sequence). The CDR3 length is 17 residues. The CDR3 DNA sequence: TGTGCCAGCAGCCAAGCCCTACTAGCGGGGGGCACAGATACGCAGTATTTT. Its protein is CASSQALLAGGTDTQYF.

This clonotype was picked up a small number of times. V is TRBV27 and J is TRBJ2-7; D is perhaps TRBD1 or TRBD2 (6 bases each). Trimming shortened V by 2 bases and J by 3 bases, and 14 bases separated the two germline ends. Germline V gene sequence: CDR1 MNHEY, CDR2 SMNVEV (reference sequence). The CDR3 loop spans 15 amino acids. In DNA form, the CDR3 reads TGTGCCAGCAGTTTACAGGGGACTTATCTCTACGAGCAGTACTTC. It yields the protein CASSLQGTYLYEQYF.

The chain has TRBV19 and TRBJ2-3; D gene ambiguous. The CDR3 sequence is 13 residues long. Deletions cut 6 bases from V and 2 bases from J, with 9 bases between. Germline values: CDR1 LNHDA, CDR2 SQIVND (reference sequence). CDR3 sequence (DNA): TGTGCCAGTAGCAAGCGTCTCACAGATACGCAGTATTTT. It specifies CASSKRLTDTQYF.

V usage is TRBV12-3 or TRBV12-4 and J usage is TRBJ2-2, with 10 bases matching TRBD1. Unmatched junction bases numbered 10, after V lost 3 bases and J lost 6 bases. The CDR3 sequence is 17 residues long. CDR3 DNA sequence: TGTGCCAGCAGTTTGGGCCGGACAGGGGGTGTAGCCGGGGAGCTGTTTTTT. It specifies CASSLGRTGGVAGELFF.

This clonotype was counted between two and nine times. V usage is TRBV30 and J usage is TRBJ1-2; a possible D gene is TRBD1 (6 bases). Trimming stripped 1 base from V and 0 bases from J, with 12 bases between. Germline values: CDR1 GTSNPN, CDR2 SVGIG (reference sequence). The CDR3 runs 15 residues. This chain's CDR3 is CAWSEDSHPNYGYTF. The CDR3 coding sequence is TGTGCCTGGAGTGAGGACAGCCACCCTAACTATGGCTACACCTTC. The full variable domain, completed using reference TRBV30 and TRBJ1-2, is SQTIHQWPATLVQPVGSPLSLECTVEGTSNPNLYWYRQAAGRGLQLLFYSVGIGQISSEVPQNLSASRPQDRQFILSSKKLLLSDSGFYLCAWSEDSHPNYGYTFGSGTRLTVV.

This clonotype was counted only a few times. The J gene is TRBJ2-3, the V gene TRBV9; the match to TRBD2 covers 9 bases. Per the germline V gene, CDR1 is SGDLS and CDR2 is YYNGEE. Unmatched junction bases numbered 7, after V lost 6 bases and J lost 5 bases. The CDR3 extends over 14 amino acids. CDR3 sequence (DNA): TGTGCCAGCACGGCGGGGGGGCTGGAAGATACGCAGTATTTT. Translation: CASTAGGLEDTQYF. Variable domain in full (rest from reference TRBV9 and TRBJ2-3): DSGVTQTPKHLITATGQRVTLRCSPRSGDLSVYWYQQSLDQGLQFLIQYYNGEERAKGNILERFSAQQFPDLHSELNLSSLELGDSALYFCASTAGGLEDTQYFGPGTRLTVL.

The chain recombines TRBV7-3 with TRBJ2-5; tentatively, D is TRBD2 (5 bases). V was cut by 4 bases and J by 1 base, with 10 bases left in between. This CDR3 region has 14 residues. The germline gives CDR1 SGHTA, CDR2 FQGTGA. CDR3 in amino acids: CASSSWGAQETQYF. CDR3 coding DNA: TGTGCCAGCAGCTCCTGGGGAGCCCAAGAGACCCAGTACTTC.

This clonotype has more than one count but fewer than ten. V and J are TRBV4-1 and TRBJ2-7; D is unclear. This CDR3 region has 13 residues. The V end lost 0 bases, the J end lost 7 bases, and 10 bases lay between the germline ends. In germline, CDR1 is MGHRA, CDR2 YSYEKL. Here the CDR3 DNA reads TGCGCCAGCAGCCAAGACCCCTTGAGGGAGCAGTACTTC. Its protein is CASSQDPLREQYF.

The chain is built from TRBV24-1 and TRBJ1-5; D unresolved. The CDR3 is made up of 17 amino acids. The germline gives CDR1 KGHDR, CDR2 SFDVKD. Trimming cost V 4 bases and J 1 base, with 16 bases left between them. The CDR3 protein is CATSDSPGRGSNQPQHF. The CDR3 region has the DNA TGTGCCACCAGTGACTCACCTGGGCGGGGAAGCAATCAGCCCCAGCATTTT.

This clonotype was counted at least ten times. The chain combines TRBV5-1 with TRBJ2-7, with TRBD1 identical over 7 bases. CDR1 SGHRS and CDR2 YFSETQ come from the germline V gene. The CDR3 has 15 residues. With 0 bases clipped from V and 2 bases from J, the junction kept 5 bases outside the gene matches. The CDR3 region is CASSLGGTATYEQYF. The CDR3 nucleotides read TGCGCCAGCAGCTTGGGGGGGACAGCAACCTACGAGCAGTACTTC.

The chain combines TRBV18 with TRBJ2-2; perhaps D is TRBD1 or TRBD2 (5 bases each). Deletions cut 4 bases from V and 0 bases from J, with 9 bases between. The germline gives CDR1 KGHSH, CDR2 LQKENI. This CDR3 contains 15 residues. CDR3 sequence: CASSLGTPNTGELFF. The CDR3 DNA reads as TGTGCCAGCTCACTAGGGACCCCGAACACCGGGGAGCTGTTTTTT.

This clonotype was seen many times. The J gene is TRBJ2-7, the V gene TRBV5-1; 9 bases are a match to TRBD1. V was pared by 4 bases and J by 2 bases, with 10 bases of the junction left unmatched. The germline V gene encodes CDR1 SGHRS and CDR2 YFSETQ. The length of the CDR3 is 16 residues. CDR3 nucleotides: TGCGCCAGCAGCCTTGCTTCCGGGACAGGGACCTACGAGCAGTACTTC. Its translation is CASSLASGTGTYEQYF.

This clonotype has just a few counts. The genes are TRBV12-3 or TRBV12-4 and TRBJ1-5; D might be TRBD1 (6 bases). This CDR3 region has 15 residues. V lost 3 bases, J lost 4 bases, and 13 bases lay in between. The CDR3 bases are TGTGCCAGCAGTTTTGTGTCGGGGACAAATCAGCCCCAGCATTTT. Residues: CASSFVSGTNQPQHF.

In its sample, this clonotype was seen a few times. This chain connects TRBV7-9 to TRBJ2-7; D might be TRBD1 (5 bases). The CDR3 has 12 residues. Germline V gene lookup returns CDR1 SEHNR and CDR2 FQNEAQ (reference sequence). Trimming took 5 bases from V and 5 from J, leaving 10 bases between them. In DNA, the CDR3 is TGTGCCAGCAGCCCCCCAGGGAACGAGCAGTACTTC. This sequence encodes CASSPPGNEQYF.

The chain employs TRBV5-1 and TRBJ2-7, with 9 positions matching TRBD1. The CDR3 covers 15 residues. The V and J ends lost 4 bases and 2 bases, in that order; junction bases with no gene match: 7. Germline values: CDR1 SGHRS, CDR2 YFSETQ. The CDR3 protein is CASSLQGAWTYEQYF. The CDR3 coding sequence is TGCGCCAGCAGCCTACAGGGGGCTTGGACCTACGAGCAGTACTTC.

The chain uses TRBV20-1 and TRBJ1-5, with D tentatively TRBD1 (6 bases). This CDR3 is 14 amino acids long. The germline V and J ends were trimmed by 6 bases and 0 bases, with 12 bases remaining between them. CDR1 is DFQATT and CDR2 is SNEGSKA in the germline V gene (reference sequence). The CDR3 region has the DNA TGCAGTGCCAGGACAGCCTATAGCAATCAGCCCCAGCATTTT. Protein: CSARTAYSNQPQHF.

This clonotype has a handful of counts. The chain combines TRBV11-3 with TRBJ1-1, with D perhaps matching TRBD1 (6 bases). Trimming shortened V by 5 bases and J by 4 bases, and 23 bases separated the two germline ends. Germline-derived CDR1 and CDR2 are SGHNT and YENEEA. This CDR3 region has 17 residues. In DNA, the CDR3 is TGTGCCAGCAGCGACCAGCAGGGGATTGATCTGGGCACTGAAGCTTTCTTT. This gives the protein CASSDQQGIDLGTEAFF.

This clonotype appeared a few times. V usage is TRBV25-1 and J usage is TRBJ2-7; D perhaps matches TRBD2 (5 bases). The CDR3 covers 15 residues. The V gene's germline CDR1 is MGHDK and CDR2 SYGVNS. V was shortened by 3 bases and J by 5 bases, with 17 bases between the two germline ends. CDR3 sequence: CASSDRTAWGDEQYF. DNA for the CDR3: TGTGCCAGCAGTGATAGGACTGCCTGGGGTGACGAGCAGTACTTC.

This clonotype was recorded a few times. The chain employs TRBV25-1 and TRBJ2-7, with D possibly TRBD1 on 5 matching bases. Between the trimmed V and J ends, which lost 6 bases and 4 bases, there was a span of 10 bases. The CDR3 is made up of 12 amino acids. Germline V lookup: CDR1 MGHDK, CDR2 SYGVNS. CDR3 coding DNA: TGTGCCAGCAGCCAGGGTTATTACGAGCAGTACTTC. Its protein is CASSQGYYEQYF.